Listed below are T cell receptor beta chains from one sample, sequenced in a study of control samples from healthy donors and cancer patients. The data were produced by immunoSEQ multiplex PCR, yet TCRdb's version contains in-frame clones alone and is incomplete. The profile covers about 100,000 clones, with around 89% appearing a single time and about 8% taken by the ten largest. Sequenced: blood. These TCRs come from a man aged 25-40 years in good health. Each CDR3 is given with its conserved first and last residue. The order of the fields is clone size, V gene, J gene, D gene, CDR3 protein, CDR3 DNA. The D gene is left open where the match is weak. Not every row has a clone size; where given, it reads once, few, many or a size class.

size: NA; V: TRBV4-3; J: TRBJ2-7; D: TRBD1; CDR3: CASSQNRGSYEQYF; DNA: TGCGCCAGCAGCCAAAACAGGGGCTCCTACGAGCAGTACTTC
size: NA; V: TRBV6-1; J: TRBJ2-7; D: NA; CDR3: CASSEAVGSIYEQYF; DNA: TGTGCCAGCAGTGAAGCGGTCGGGAGTATCTACGAGCAGTACTTC
size: NA; V: TRBV30; J: TRBJ1-2; D: TRBD1; CDR3: CAWKGQGPYGYTF; DNA: TGTGCCTGGAAGGGACAGGGTCCCTATGGCTACACCTTC
size: NA; V: TRBV21-1; J: TRBJ1-1; D: NA; CDR3: CASSGDRGNTEAFF; DNA: TGTGCCAGCAGCGGGGACAGGGGAAACACTGAAGCTTTCTTT
size: NA; V: TRBV2; J: TRBJ2-5; D: NA; CDR3: CASSEWRGLRETQYF; DNA: TGTGCCAGCAGTGAATGGAGGGGGCTGAGGGAGACCCAGTACTTC
size: NA; V: TRBV6-5; J: TRBJ1-6; D: NA; CDR3: CASSSTGANSPLHF; DNA: TGTGCCAGCAGTTCGACAGGTGCCAATTCACCCCTCCACTTT
size: NA; V: TRBV27; J: TRBJ2-1; D: TRBD2; CDR3: CASRPTSGRAPFF; DNA: TGTGCCAGCAGACCGACTAGCGGGAGGGCCCCGTTCTTC
size: NA; V: TRBV15; J: TRBJ2-1; D: NA; CDR3: CATSRAGREQFF; DNA: TGTGCCACCAGCCGAGCCGGGCGGGAGCAGTTCTTC
size: NA; V: TRBV7-9; J: TRBJ1-3; D: NA; CDR3: CASSLGDVTSGNTIYF; DNA: TGTGCCAGCAGCTTAGGGGATGTCACCTCTGGAAACACCATATATTTT
size: NA; V: TRBV5-1; J: TRBJ1-1; D: NA; CDR3: CASRAGGVDTEAFF; DNA: TGCGCCAGCAGGGCGGGGGGCGTGGACACTGAAGCTTTCTTT
size: NA; V: TRBV4-1; J: TRBJ1-5; D: TRBD1; CDR3: CASSPGGAGQPQHF; DNA: TGCGCCAGCAGCCCAGGGGGCGCCGGGCAGCCCCAGCATTTT
size: NA; V: TRBV7-8; J: TRBJ2-5; D: NA; CDR3: CASSALKGMGTQYF; DNA: TGTGCCAGCAGCGCACTAAAGGGAATGGGGACCCAGTACTTC
size: once; V: TRBV11-2; J: TRBJ2-1; D: NA; CDR3: CASSPQTSSRFF; DNA: TGTGCCAGCAGCCCGCAGACCTCCTCGCGGTTCTTC
size: NA; V: TRBV7-2; J: TRBJ2-2; D: NA; CDR3: CASSPQVMNTGELFF; DNA: TGTGCCAGCAGCCCCCAGGTCATGAACACCGGGGAGCTGTTTTTT
size: once; V: TRBV4-1; J: TRBJ2-3; D: TRBD1; CDR3: CASSQVGTGVTDTQYF; DNA: TGCGCCAGCAGCCAAGTCGGGACAGGGGTCACAGATACGCAGTATTTT
size: once; V: TRBV6-2/TRBV6-3; J: TRBJ2-1; D: NA; CDR3: CASSGSGAVDEQFF; DNA: TGTGCCAGCAGTGGGTCAGGGGCGGTCGATGAGCAGTTCTTC
size: NA; V: TRBV4-1; J: TRBJ2-2; D: TRBD2; CDR3: CASTLGRTSGGTGELFF; DNA: TGCGCCAGCACCCTAGGCAGGACTAGCGGGGGGACCGGGGAGCTGTTTTTT
size: NA; V: TRBV10-3; J: TRBJ2-3; D: NA; CDR3: CAISDQGADTQYF; DNA: TGTGCCATCAGTGATCAAGGGGCGGATACGCAGTATTTT
size: NA; V: TRBV24-1; J: TRBJ1-2; D: NA; CDR3: CATSESGGGYGYTF; DNA: TGTGCCACCAGTGAATCCGGCGGGGGGTATGGCTACACCTTC
size: NA; V: TRBV2; J: TRBJ1-2; D: NA; CDR3: CASSITGNYGYTF; DNA: TGTGCCAGCAGTATCACAGGGAACTATGGCTACACCTTC
size: NA; V: TRBV7-2; J: TRBJ2-3; D: NA; CDR3: CASSPIEADTQYF; DNA: TGTGCCAGCAGCCCGATCGAGGCAGATACGCAGTATTTT
size: NA; V: TRBV27; J: TRBJ2-1; D: TRBD2; CDR3: CASSEGLAGAWEQFF; DNA: TGTGCCAGCAGCGAGGGACTAGCGGGGGCTTGGGAGCAGTTCTTC
size: NA; V: TRBV6-6; J: TRBJ1-1; D: NA; CDR3: CASSYSDTEAFF; DNA: TGTGCCAGCAGTTACTCGGACACTGAAGCTTTCTTT
size: NA; V: TRBV6-2/TRBV6-3; J: TRBJ1-6; D: TRBD1; CDR3: CASSATGGRSPLHF; DNA: TGTGCCAGCAGTGCCACAGGGGGCAGATCACCCCTCCACTTT
size: NA; V: TRBV7-9; J: TRBJ2-6; D: NA; CDR3: CASSLDYSGAGANVLTF; DNA: TGTGCCAGCAGCTTAGATTATTCAGGGGCTGGGGCCAACGTCCTGACTTTC
size: NA; V: TRBV9; J: TRBJ1-4; D: NA; CDR3: CASSRTSGGYEKLFF; DNA: TGTGCCAGCAGTCGAACGTCGGGGGGTTATGAAAAACTGTTTTTT
size: few; V: TRBV19; J: TRBJ2-7; D: TRBD1; CDR3: CASSRDRDEQYF; DNA: TGTGCCAGTAGCCGGGACAGGGACGAGCAGTACTTC
size: NA; V: TRBV7-2; J: TRBJ2-7; D: NA; CDR3: CASSLASDFYEQYF; DNA: TGTGCCAGCAGCTTAGCGTCTGATTTCTACGAGCAGTACTTC
size: NA; V: TRBV18; J: TRBJ1-6; D: NA; CDR3: CASSSRDDSPLHF; DNA: TGTGCCAGCTCATCGCGGGACGATTCACCCCTCCACTTT
size: NA; V: TRBV7-9; J: TRBJ2-5; D: NA; CDR3: CASSLGVQETQYF; DNA: TGTGCCAGCAGCTTGGGGGTACAAGAGACCCAGTACTTC
size: NA; V: TRBV3-1/TRBV3-2; J: TRBJ1-6; D: NA; CDR3: CASSQERDTGSPLHF; DNA: TGTGCCAGCAGCCAAGAGAGGGACACGGGCTCACCCCTCCACTTT
size: NA; V: TRBV5-4; J: TRBJ1-2; D: NA; CDR3: CASSSGSGNYGYTF; DNA: TGTGCCAGCAGCTCTGGGTCAGGGAACTATGGCTACACCTTC
size: NA; V: TRBV6-5; J: TRBJ1-5; D: TRBD1; CDR3: CASSNRGASNQPQHF; DNA: TGTGCCAGCAGTAACAGGGGGGCTAGCAATCAGCCCCAGCATTTT
size: NA; V: TRBV5-4; J: TRBJ2-5; D: NA; CDR3: CASSPEFSKETQYF; DNA: TGTGCCAGCAGCCCAGAGTTTAGCAAAGAGACCCAGTACTTC
size: NA; V: TRBV7-2; J: TRBJ1-6; D: NA; CDR3: CASSPSIVPYNSPLHF; DNA: TGTGCCAGCAGCCCCTCGATAGTTCCCTATAATTCACCCCTCCACTTT
size: NA; V: TRBV11-2; J: TRBJ2-5; D: NA; CDR3: CASSLHLGAQQETQYF; DNA: TGTGCCAGCAGCCTCCATTTGGGGGCTCAGCAAGAGACCCAGTACTTC
size: NA; V: TRBV4-1; J: TRBJ2-5; D: NA; CDR3: CASSQVSAGLGQETQYF; DNA: TGCGCCAGCAGCCAAGTATCGGCAGGGCTTGGCCAAGAGACCCAGTACTTC
size: NA; V: TRBV28; J: TRBJ1-2; D: NA; CDR3: CASSLYLRSNGYTF; DNA: TGTGCCAGCAGTTTATATCTACGTAGTAATGGCTACACCTTC
size: NA; V: TRBV3-1/TRBV3-2; J: TRBJ2-7; D: NA; CDR3: CASSDRTAYEQYF; DNA: TGTGCCAGCAGCGATAGGACAGCTTACGAGCAGTACTTC
size: few; V: TRBV11-3; J: TRBJ2-1; D: TRBD1; CDR3: CASSLDGGQAGLNEQFF; DNA: TGTGCCAGCAGCTTAGACGGCGGACAGGCGGGCCTCAATGAGCAGTTCTTC
size: NA; V: TRBV15; J: TRBJ2-5; D: NA; CDR3: CATSGGFLGGSETQYF; DNA: TGTGCCACCAGCGGAGGATTCCTCGGCGGCTCGGAGACCCAGTACTTC
size: NA; V: TRBV7-6; J: TRBJ2-2; D: TRBD1; CDR3: CASSSQRQGRTGELFF; DNA: TGTGCCAGCAGCTCACAAAGACAGGGGCGGACCGGGGAGCTGTTTTTT
size: NA; V: TRBV3-1/TRBV3-2; J: TRBJ1-1; D: NA; CDR3: CASSQERRTEAFF; DNA: TGTGCCAGCAGCCAGGAACGGCGAACTGAAGCTTTCTTT
size: NA; V: TRBV5-1; J: TRBJ1-1; D: TRBD1; CDR3: CASSLDGTGDTEAFF; DNA: TGCGCCAGCAGCTTGGACGGGACAGGGGACACTGAAGCTTTCTTT
size: NA; V: TRBV20-1; J: TRBJ1-1; D: NA; CDR3: CSAPRTEAFF; DNA: TGCAGTGCCCCGCGTACTGAAGCTTTCTTT
size: NA; V: TRBV5-5; J: TRBJ2-7; D: NA; CDR3: CASSLGLSPYEQYF; DNA: TGTGCCAGCAGCTTGGGGTTGTCCCCATACGAGCAGTACTTC
size: NA; V: TRBV13; J: TRBJ2-7; D: TRBD1; CDR3: CASSSTDRVPSYEQYF; DNA: TGTGCCAGCAGCTCTACGGACAGGGTACCATCCTACGAGCAGTACTTC
size: NA; V: TRBV11-3; J: TRBJ1-2; D: TRBD1; CDR3: CASSLWGAGGRVVRGYTF; DNA: TGTGCCAGCAGCCTATGGGGAGCAGGGGGCAGGGTCGTAAGGGGCTACACCTTC
size: NA; V: TRBV29-1; J: TRBJ2-1; D: NA; CDR3: CSVFRAGSDEQFF; DNA: TGCAGCGTTTTTAGGGCAGGCTCAGATGAGCAGTTCTTC
size: NA; V: TRBV3-1/TRBV3-2; J: TRBJ2-6; D: TRBD1; CDR3: CASSRHRDRGLSGANVLTF; DNA: TGTGCCAGCAGCCGCCACCGGGACAGGGGGCTCTCTGGGGCCAACGTCCTGACTTTC
size: NA; V: TRBV6-5; J: TRBJ1-5; D: NA; CDR3: CASSQQRGGQPQHF; DNA: TGTGCCAGCAGCCAACAACGGGGGGGGCAGCCCCAGCATTTT
size: NA; V: TRBV15; J: TRBJ1-1; D: NA; CDR3: CATSWGVGNTEAFF; DNA: TGTGCCACCAGCTGGGGTGTGGGAAACACTGAAGCTTTCTTT
size: few; V: TRBV5-1; J: TRBJ2-5; D: NA; CDR3: CASSHQETQYF; DNA: TGCGCCAGCAGCCACCAAGAGACCCAGTACTTC
size: NA; V: TRBV15; J: TRBJ2-7; D: NA; CDR3: CATSRRQGDEQYF; DNA: TGTGCCACCAGCAGAAGGCAGGGCGACGAGCAGTACTTC
size: NA; V: TRBV10-3; J: TRBJ2-1; D: TRBD2; CDR3: CAISEFGTSGGNEQFF; DNA: TGTGCCATCAGTGAGTTTGGGACTAGCGGGGGTAATGAGCAGTTCTTC
size: once; V: TRBV11-2; J: TRBJ2-2; D: NA; CDR3: CASSRLLASGGELFF; DNA: TGTGCCAGCAGCCGCCTTCTAGCTTCCGGCGGGGAGCTGTTTTTT
size: NA; V: TRBV6-1; J: TRBJ1-1; D: NA; CDR3: CASSESRGREAEAFF; DNA: TGTGCCAGCAGTGAAAGTCGGGGCAGGGAGGCTGAAGCTTTCTTT
size: medium-sized; V: TRBV6-4; J: TRBJ2-1; D: TRBD2; CDR3: CASSELAGAYNEQFF; DNA: TGTGCCAGCAGTGAACTAGCGGGGGCCTACAATGAGCAGTTCTTC
size: NA; V: TRBV14; J: TRBJ2-2; D: TRBD2; CDR3: CASSQVRGAGELFF; DNA: TGTGCCAGCAGCCAAGTTCGGGGGGCCGGGGAGCTGTTTTTT